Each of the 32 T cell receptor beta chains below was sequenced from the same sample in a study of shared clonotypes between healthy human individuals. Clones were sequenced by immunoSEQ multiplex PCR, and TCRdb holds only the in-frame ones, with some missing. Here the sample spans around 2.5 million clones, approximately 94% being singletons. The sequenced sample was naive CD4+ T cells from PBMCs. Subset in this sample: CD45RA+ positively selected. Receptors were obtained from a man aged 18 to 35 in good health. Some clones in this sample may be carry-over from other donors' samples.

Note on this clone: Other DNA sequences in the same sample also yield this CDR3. CDR3 nucleotide sequence: TGTGCCAGTAGTATAGGGGGAACAGGGAATCAGCCCCAGCATTTT. Protein: CASSIGGTGNQPQHF. The chain is built from TRBV19 and TRBJ1-5; TRBD1 might be the D (6 bases). This CDR3 is 15 amino acids long. V was pared by 1 base and J by 4 bases, with 11 bases between. Germline V gives CDR1 LNHDA, CDR2 SQIVND (reference sequence).

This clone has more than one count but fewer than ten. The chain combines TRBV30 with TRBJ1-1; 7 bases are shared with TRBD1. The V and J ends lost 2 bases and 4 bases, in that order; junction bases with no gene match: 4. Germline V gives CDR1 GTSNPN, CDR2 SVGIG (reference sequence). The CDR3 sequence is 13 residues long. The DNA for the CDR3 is TGTGCCTGGAGTCTACAGGGGAGCACTGAAGCTTTCTTT. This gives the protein CAWSLQGSTEAFF. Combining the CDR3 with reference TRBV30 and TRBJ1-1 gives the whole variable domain SQTIHQWPATLVQPVGSPLSLECTVEGTSNPNLYWYRQAAGRGLQLLFYSVGIGQISSEVPQNLSASRPQDRQFILSSKKLLLSDSGFYLCAWSLQGSTEAFFGQGTRLTVV.

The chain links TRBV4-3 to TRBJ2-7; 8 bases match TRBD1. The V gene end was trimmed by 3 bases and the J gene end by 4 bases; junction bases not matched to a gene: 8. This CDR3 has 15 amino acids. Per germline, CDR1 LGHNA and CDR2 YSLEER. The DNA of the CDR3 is TGCGCCAGCAGCCACAGGACAGGGCCACTATACGAGCAGTACTTC. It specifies CASSHRTGPLYEQYF.

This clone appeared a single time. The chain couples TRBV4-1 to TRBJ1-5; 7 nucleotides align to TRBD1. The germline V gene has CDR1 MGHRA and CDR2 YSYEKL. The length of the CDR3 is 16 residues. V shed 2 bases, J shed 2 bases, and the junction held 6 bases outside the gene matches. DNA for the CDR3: TGCGCCAGCAGCCAATTGACAGGGCTGGGCAATCAGCCCCAGCATTTT. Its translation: CASSQLTGLGNQPQHF.

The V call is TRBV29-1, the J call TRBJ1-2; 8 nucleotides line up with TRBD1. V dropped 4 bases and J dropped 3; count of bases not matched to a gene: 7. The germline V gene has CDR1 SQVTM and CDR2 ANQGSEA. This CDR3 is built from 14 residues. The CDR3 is CSVGSLTGDYGYTF. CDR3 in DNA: TGCAGCGTTGGGTCGTTGACAGGGGACTATGGCTACACCTTC.

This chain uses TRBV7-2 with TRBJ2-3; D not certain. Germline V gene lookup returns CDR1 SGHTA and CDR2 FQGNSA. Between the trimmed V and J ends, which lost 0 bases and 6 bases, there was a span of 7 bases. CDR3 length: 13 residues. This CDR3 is CASSLAAVDTQYF. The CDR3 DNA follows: TGTGCCAGCAGCTTAGCGGCAGTGGATACGCAGTATTTT.

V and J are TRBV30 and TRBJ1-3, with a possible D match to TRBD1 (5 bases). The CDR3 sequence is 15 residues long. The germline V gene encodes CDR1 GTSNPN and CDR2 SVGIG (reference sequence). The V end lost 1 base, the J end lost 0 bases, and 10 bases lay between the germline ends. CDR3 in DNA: TGTGCCTGGAGTGGGGGGGGAGGCTCTGGAAACACCATATATTTT. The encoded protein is CAWSGGGGSGNTIYF.

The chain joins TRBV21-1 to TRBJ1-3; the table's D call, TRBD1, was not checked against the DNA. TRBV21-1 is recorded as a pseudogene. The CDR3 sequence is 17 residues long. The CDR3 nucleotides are TGTGCCAGCAGCAAGGAGGACAGGGGCGACTCTGGAAACACCATATATTTT. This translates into CASSKEDRGDSGNTIYF.

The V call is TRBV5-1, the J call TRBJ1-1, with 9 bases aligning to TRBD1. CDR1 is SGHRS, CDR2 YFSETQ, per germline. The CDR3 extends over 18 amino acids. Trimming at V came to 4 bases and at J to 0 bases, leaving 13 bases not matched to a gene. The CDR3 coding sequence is TGCGCCAGCAGCCAATTTATGACAGGGGGACGTATGAACACTGAAGCTTTCTTT. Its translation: CASSQFMTGGRMNTEAFF.

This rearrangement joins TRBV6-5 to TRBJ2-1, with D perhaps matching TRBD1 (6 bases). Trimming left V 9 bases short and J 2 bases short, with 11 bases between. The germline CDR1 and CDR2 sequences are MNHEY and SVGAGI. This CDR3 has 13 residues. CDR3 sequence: CASYRDAYNEQFF. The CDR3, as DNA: TGTGCCAGTTACAGGGATGCCTACAATGAGCAGTTCTTC.

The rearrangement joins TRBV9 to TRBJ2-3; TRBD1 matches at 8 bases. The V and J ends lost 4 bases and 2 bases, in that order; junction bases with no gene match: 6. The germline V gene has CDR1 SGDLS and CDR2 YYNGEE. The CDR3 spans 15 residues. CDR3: CASSSRQGTTDTQYF. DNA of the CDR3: TGTGCCAGCAGCTCCCGACAGGGGACCACAGATACGCAGTATTTT.

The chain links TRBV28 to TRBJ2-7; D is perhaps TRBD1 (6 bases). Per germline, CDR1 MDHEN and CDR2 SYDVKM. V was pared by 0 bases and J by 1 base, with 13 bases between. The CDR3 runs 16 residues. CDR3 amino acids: CASSLWGQGKSYEQYF. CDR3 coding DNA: TGTGCCAGCAGTTTATGGGGTCAGGGGAAGTCCTACGAGCAGTACTTC.

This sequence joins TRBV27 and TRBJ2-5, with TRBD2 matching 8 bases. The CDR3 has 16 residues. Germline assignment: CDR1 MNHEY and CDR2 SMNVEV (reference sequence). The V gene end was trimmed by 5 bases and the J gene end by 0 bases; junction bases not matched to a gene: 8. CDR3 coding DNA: TGTGCCAGCAGTCCAGCGGGAGTACCGTACCAAGAGACCCAGTACTTC. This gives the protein CASSPAGVPYQETQYF.

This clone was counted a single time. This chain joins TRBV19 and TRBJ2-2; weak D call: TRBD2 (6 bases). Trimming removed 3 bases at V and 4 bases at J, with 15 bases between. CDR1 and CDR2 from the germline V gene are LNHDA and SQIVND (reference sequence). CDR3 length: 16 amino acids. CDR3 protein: CASSMYRGTRTGELFF. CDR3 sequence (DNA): TGTGCCAGTAGTATGTATCGGGGGACCCGCACCGGGGAGCTGTTTTTT.

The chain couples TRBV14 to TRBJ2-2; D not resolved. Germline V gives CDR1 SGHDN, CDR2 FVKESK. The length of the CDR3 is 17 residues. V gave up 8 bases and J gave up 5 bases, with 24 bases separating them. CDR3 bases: TGTGCCAGCTCCCCTGGGATCGGTGCTGGGCGGACCGGGGAGCTGTTTTTT. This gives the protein CASSPGIGAGRTGELFF.

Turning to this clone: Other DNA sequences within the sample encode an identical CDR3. CDR3: CASSPRGLYGYTF. The CDR3, as DNA: TGTGCCAGCAGTCCCCGAGGGCTCTATGGCTACACCTTC. This sequence joins TRBV27 and TRBJ1-2; D ambiguous. The CDR3 consists of 13 residues. The germline V gene has CDR1 MNHEY and CDR2 SMNVEV (reference sequence). The V gene lost 5 bases and the J gene lost 4 bases, with 11 bases spanning the gap.

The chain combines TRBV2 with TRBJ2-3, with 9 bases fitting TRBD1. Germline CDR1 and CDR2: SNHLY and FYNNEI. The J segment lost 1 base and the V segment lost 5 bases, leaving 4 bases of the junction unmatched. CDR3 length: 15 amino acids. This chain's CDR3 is CASSFRDRGTDTQYF. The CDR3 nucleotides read TGTGCCAGCAGTTTCAGGGACAGGGGCACAGATACGCAGTATTTT.

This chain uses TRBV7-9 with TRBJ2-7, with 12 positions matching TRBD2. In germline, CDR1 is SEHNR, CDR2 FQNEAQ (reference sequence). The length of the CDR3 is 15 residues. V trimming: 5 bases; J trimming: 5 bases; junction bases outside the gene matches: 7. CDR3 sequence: CASSTRLAGDHEQYF. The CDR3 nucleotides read TGTGCCAGCAGCACCCGACTAGCGGGAGACCACGAGCAGTACTTC.

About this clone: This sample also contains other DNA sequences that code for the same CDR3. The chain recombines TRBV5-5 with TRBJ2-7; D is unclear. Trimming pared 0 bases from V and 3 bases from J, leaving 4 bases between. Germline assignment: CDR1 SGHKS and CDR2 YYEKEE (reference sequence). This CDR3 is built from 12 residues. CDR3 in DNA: TGTGCCAGCAGCTTGGCCAGCTACGAGCAGTACTTC. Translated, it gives CASSLASYEQYF.

This CDR3 reads CASSPLGLTKNIQYF. DNA for the CDR3: TGCGCCAGCAGCCCCTTAGGTCTAACCAAAAACATTCAGTACTTC. J is TRBJ2-4 and V is TRBV4-1, with no clear D. This CDR3 contains 15 residues. V was pared by 4 bases and J by 2 bases, with 12 bases between. The germline CDR1 and CDR2 sequences are MGHRA and YSYEKL.

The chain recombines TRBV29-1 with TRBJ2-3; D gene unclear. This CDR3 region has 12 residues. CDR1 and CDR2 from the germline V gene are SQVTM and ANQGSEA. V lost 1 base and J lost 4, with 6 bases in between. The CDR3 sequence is CSVEANSDTQYF. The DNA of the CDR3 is TGCAGCGTTGAAGCGAATTCAGATACGCAGTATTTT.

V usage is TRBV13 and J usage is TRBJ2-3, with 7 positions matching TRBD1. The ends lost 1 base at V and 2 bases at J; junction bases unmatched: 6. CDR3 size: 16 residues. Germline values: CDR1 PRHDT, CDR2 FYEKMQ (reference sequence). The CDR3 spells CASSLEAGGYTDTQYF. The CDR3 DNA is TGTGCCAGCAGCTTAGAGGCAGGGGGATACACAGATACGCAGTATTTT.

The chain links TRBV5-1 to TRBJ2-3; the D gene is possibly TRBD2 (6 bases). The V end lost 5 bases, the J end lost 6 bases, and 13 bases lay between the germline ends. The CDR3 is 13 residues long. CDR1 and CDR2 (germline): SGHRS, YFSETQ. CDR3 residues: CASRTSQMDTQYF. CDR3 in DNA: TGCGCCAGCAGGACTAGTCAAATGGATACGCAGTATTTT.

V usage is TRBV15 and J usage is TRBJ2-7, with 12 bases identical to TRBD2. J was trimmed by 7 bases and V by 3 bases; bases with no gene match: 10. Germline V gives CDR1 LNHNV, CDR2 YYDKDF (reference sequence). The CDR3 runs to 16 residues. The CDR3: CATSSLGLAGLEEQYF. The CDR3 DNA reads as TGTGCCACCAGCAGCCTCGGACTAGCGGGATTGGAAGAGCAGTACTTC.

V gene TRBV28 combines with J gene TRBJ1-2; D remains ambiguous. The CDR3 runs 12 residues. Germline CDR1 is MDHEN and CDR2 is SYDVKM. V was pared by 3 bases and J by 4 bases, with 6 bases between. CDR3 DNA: TGTGCCAGCAGTTTCCACAGCTATGGCTACACCTTC. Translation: CASSFHSYGYTF.

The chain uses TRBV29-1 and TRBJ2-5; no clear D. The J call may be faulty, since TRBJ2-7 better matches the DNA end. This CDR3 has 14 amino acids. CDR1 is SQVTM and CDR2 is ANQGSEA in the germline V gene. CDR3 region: CSVSLGGVGHEQYF. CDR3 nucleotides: TGCAGCGTGAGCCTAGGCGGTGTCGGCCACGAGCAGTACTTC.

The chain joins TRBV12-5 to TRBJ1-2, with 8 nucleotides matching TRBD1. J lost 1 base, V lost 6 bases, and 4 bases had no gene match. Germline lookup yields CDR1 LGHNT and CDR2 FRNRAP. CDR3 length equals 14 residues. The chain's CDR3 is CASGNRGINYGYTF. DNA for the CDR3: TGTGCTAGTGGCAACAGGGGGATTAACTATGGCTACACCTTC.

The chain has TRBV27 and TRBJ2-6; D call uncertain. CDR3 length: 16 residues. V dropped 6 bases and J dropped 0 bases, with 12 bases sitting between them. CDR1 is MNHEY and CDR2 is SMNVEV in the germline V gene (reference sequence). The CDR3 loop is CASRDFVDSGANVLTF. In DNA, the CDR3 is TGTGCCAGCAGGGATTTTGTGGACTCTGGGGCCAACGTCCTGACTTTC.

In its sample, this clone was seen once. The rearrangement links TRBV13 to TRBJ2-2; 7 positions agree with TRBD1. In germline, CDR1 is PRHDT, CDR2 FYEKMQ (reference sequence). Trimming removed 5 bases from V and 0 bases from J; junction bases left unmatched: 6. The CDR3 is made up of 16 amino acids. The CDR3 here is CASSNRDSPNTGELFF. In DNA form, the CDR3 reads TGTGCCAGCAGCAACCGGGACAGTCCGAACACCGGGGAGCTGTTTTTT.

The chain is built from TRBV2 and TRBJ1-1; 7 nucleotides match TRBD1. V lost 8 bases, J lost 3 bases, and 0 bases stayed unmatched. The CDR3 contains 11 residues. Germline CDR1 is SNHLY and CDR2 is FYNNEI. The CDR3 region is CASGQDTEAFF. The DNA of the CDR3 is TGTGCCAGCGGACAGGACACTGAAGCTTTCTTT.

CDR3 region: CASSSWTGGGELFF. The CDR3, as DNA: TGTGCCAGCAGCTCTTGGACCGGTGGGGGGGAGCTGTTTTTT. This rearrangement joins TRBV7-2 to TRBJ2-2; D not resolved. CDR1 and CDR2 (germline): SGHTA, FQGNSA. CDR3 length: 14 amino acids. The germline V and J ends were trimmed by 4 bases and 8 bases, with 14 bases remaining between them.

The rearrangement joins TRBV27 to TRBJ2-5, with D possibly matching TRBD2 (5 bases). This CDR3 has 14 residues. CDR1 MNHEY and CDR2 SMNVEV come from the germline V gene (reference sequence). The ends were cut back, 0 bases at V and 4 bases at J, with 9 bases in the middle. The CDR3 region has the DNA TGTGCCAGCAGTTTATCGAGGGTCCGAGAGACCCAGTACTTC. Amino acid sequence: CASSLSRVRETQYF.